This T cell receptor (beta chain) comes out of a study of T cell repertoires in cytomegalovirus infection. For the study at large: CMV epitopes in the study were HLA-C-restricted (recently identified) and HLA-B-restricted (well studied). It was the public TCR beta signatures that indicated both CMV infection and matching HLA type. Findings and limits, study-wide: Carriers of CMV plus the relevant HLA were identified by cumulative public TCR beta family frequency. It was HLA-C-restricted CMV-specific TCR beta clonotypes that dominated the response ex vivo.

The CDR3 contains 15 residues. The ends were cut back, 1 base at V and 3 bases at J, with 12 bases in the middle. From germline, CDR1 is SEHNR and CDR2 FQNEAQ (reference sequence). In regard to this clonotype: As yet, its antigen is unknown.

TCRdb processed the reads anew with MiXCR; each CDR3 protein has one entry. Among about 340,000 distinct CDR3 sequences listed, almost 30% were seen once. The sample consisted of cultured PBMCs, taken from culture after CMV antigen stimulation. The TCR comes from a human donor in good health (CMV status not recorded). Some clones in this sample may be carry-over from other donors' samples. J is TRBJ1-1 and V is TRBV7-9; D possibly corresponds to TRBD1 (5 bases). The CDR3 protein is CASSLGQGWDTEAFF. The CDR3 region has the DNA TGTGCCAGCAGCTTAGGGCAGGGTTGGGACACTGAAGCTTTCTTT.